The rows below give T cell receptor beta chains drawn from one sample of a study of blood T cell repertoires in COVID-19. Clones were read by immunoSEQ multiplex PCR, and TCRdb kept only the in-frame ones, dropping some. The sample has 130,000 or so clones, 80% to 90% seen once; the top ten hold 2% to 2.5%. The sequenced sample consisted of PBMCs or T cells enriched from blood (not recorded which). All receptors derive from a man aged 35-49 years with acute COVID-19. The CDR3 runs from the conserved cysteine through the conserved F or W. D genes are given only for firm matches. For some rows the clone size is stated as once, few or many, or as a class when expanded; others skip it.

j_call d_call v_call clone_size cdr3_aa cdr3_nt
TRBJ2-5 TRBD2 TRBV11-2 NA CASSFRDYQETQYF TGTGCCAGCAGCTTCCGGGACTACCAGGAGACCCAGTACTTC
TRBJ2-1 TRBD2 TRBV29-1 NA CSVEREGFNEQFF TGCAGCGTTGAAAGGGAGGGGTTCAATGAGCAGTTCTTC
TRBJ2-2 TRBD2 TRBV18 NA CASSPPSGTTGELFF TGTGCCAGCTCACCGCCTAGCGGGACTACCGGGGAGCTGTTTTTT
TRBJ2-3 TRBD2 TRBV19 NA CASRGGDTQYF TGTGCCAGTAGGGGGGGGGATACGCAGTATTTT
TRBJ2-7 TRBD1 TRBV7-8 once CASSHARDRPYEQYF TGTGCCAGCAGCCACGCCCGGGACAGACCCTACGAGCAGTACTTC
TRBJ1-6 NA TRBV7-2 NA CASSSQGIGVNSPLHF TGTGCCAGCAGCTCACAGGGAATTGGGGTAAATTCACCCCTCCACTTT
TRBJ2-1 TRBD2 TRBV28 NA CASSLAGVLNEQFF TGTGCCAGCAGTCTAGCGGGAGTGCTCAATGAGCAGTTCTTC
TRBJ2-7 TRBD2 TRBV9 once CASSVGGTSAPYEQYF TGTGCCAGCAGCGTTGGGGGGACTAGCGCTCCGTACGAGCAGTACTTC
TRBJ2-3 NA TRBV7-2 NA CASSLGISRDTQYF TGTGCCAGCAGCTTAGGGATCTCGAGGGATACGCAGTATTTT
TRBJ1-6 TRBD1 TRBV5-1 NA CASSVGTGNDSPLHF TGCGCCAGCAGCGTCGGGACAGGCAATGATTCACCCCTCCACTTT
TRBJ1-6 NA TRBV19 few CASSTMTINSPLHF TGTGCCAGTAGCACCATGACTATAAATTCACCCCTCCACTTT
TRBJ1-4 NA TRBV3-1/TRBV3-2 NA CASSQDRGGSDEKLFF TGTGCCAGCAGCCAAGATCGCGGCGGGTCCGATGAAAAACTGTTTTTT
TRBJ2-7 NA TRBV28 NA CASSLSGPYEQYF TGTGCCAGCAGTTTAAGTGGCCCCTACGAGCAGTACTTC
TRBJ1-2 NA TRBV7-9 NA CASSLEHSNYGYTF TGTGCCAGCAGCTTAGAACACAGTAACTATGGCTACACCTTC
TRBJ1-2 NA TRBV18 once CASSPDGRGYGYTF TGTGCCAGCTCACCGGACGGGCGGGGCTATGGCTACACCTTC
TRBJ2-7 TRBD2 TRBV7-2 NA CASSQAGGGHEQYF TGTGCCAGCAGTCAAGCGGGAGGTGGCCACGAGCAGTACTTC
TRBJ2-5 TRBD2 TRBV7-2 NA CASNIALLAGEETQYF TGTGCCAGCAACATCGCCTTACTAGCGGGGGAGGAGACCCAGTACTTC
TRBJ1-1 NA TRBV29-1 NA CSVGGKQNTEAFF TGCAGCGTTGGAGGCAAACAGAACACTGAAGCTTTCTTT
TRBJ2-7 NA TRBV19 NA CASSLRLPYEQYF TGTGCCAGTAGTCTACGACTCCCCTACGAGCAGTACTTC
TRBJ2-3 TRBD2 TRBV4-2 NA CASSQDVAGAGTDTQYF TGTGCCAGCAGCCAAGACGTAGCGGGGGCGGGCACAGATACGCAGTATTTT
TRBJ2-7 NA TRBV27 NA CASSFSQGYEQYF TGTGCCAGCAGTTTTTCTCAGGGCTACGAGCAGTACTTC
TRBJ2-7 TRBD2 TRBV19 NA CASSIVAGRTYEQYF TGTGCCAGTAGTATAGTAGCGGGGAGGACCTACGAGCAGTACTTC
TRBJ2-3 TRBD2 TRBV7-9 NA CASSPGTSGRTDTQYF TGTGCCAGCAGCCCCGGGACTAGCGGGAGGACAGATACGCAGTATTTT
TRBJ2-3 NA TRBV2 few CASKERTLSTDTQYF TGTGCCAGCAAGGAGCGAACGCTTAGCACAGATACGCAGTATTTT
TRBJ2-5 TRBD2 TRBV14 NA CASSPSWGLAEETQYF TGTGCCAGCAGCCCCTCTTGGGGACTAGCGGAAGAGACCCAGTACTTC